Reported below is one T cell receptor (beta chain). This sample is part of a study of blood T cell repertoires in COVID-19. The protocol was immunoSEQ multiplex PCR, while the TCRdb copy is restricted to in-frame clones and leaves out a portion. The sample yields 200,000 to 250,000 clones, 80% to 90% seen once. The sequence came from a man aged 45-65 years who had recovered from COVID-19. Specimen: peripheral blood.

CDR3 loop: CASSSGTAEETQYF. The DNA of the CDR3 is TGCGCCAGCAGCTCCGGGACTGCAGAAGAGACCCAGTACTTC. J is TRBJ2-5 and V is TRBV5-1; D is perhaps TRBD2 (6 bases). This CDR3 has 14 amino acids. CDR1 and CDR2 from the germline V gene are SGHRS and YFSETQ. Deletions cut 3 bases from V and 3 bases from J, with 12 bases between. Complete variable domain (other parts from reference TRBV5-1 and TRBJ2-5): KAGVTQTPRYLIKTRGQQVTLSCSPISGHRSVSWYQQTPGQGLQFLFEYFSETQRNKGNFPGRFSGRQFSNSRSEMNVSTLELGDSALYLCASSSGTAEETQYFGPGTRLLVL.